These 32 T cell receptor beta chains were all obtained from the same sample, sequenced in a study of T-cell memory formation after mild COVID-19. TCRdb reanalysed the 5' RACE reads using MiXCR and keeps one entry per CDR3 protein. The sample contains 250,000 to 400,000 distinct CDR3 sequences, approximately 14% of which appear only once. Specimen: PBMCs or a T cell subset sorted from them (not recorded which). The receptors were sampled from a man younger than 35 who had mild COVID-19 (a few samples of this study predate the infection). Cell type and time point are not known.

This clonotype was counted between two and nine times. The chain employs TRBV12-3 or TRBV12-4 and TRBJ2-1; D is unclear. The length of the CDR3 is 12 residues. V dropped 5 bases and J dropped 6 bases, with 8 bases sitting between them. The CDR3 sequence: CASSPQSNEQFF. The CDR3 coding sequence is TGTGCCAGCAGTCCTCAATCCAATGAGCAGTTCTTC.

This clonotype was picked up a small number of times. The chain carries TRBV5-1 and TRBJ1-6; D is unresolved. From germline, CDR1 is SGHRS and CDR2 YFSETQ. The V gene lost 0 bases and the J gene lost 6 bases, with 10 bases spanning the gap. This CDR3 has 15 amino acids. The DNA for the CDR3 is TGCGCCAGCAGCTTGGCACTGGGGTCTAATTCACCCCTCCACTTT. Protein product: CASSLALGSNSPLHF.

This chain connects TRBV16 to TRBJ2-5; D remains unclear. The germline gives CDR1 KGHSY, CDR2 FQNENV. The germline V and J ends were trimmed by 0 bases and 5 bases, with 13 bases remaining between them. The CDR3 is made up of 15 amino acids. For the CDR3, the DNA is TGTGCCAGCAGCCAATCGAAGGGATTAGAGGAGACCCAGTACTTC. It specifies CASSQSKGLEETQYF.

Note on this clonotype: A junction end diverges from the germline sequence, so it may reflect a read error. The rearrangement joins TRBV4-2 to TRBJ2-3; TRBD2 matches 8 bases. Germline assignment: CDR1 LGHNA and CDR2 YNFKEQ. This CDR3 has 16 amino acids. In nucleotides, the CDR3 is TGTGCCAGCAACCAAGGAGGCGGGGGGATGATTGATACGCAGTATTTT. Translated, it gives CASNQGGGGMIDTQYF.

A few counts support this clonotype. The CDR3 nucleotides read TGTGCCAGCAGTTTAGCGATGACAGGAAGCTACACCTTC. It translates to CASSLAMTGSYTF. The J gene is TRBJ1-2, the V gene TRBV12-3 or TRBV12-4, with D tentatively TRBD1 (6 bases). Trimming stripped 0 bases from V and 9 bases from J, with 11 bases between. CDR3 length: 13 residues.

This chain links TRBV7-3 with TRBJ2-2; 8 nucleotides line up with TRBD2. Germline-derived CDR1 and CDR2 are SGHTA and FQGTGA. The CDR3 is made up of 14 amino acids. With V trimmed by 5 bases and J by 10 bases, 9 bases remained unmatched. CDR3 nucleotide sequence: TGTGCCAGCAGCCTGTCGGGGGGGTCGTCGGAGCTGTTTTTT. It translates to CASSLSGGSSELFF.

This clonotype was seen a few times. This chain links TRBV28 with TRBJ2-1; unclear D gene. CDR1 and CDR2 from the germline V gene are MDHEN and SYDVKM. The length of the CDR3 is 12 residues. The germline V and J ends were trimmed by 6 bases and 4 bases, with 7 bases remaining between them. Here the CDR3 reads CASRMKYNEQFF. CDR3 bases: TGTGCCAGCAGAATGAAATACAATGAGCAGTTCTTC.

This clonotype turned up a few times. This sequence joins TRBV27 and TRBJ1-1, with D uncertain. Germline V gives CDR1 MNHEY, CDR2 SMNVEV (reference sequence). CDR3 length: 13 amino acids. Trimming took off 6 bases at V and 3 bases at J, with 11 bases between the two ends. The CDR3 sequence is CASSPQWYTEAFF. The CDR3 region has the DNA TGTGCCAGCAGCCCGCAGTGGTACACTGAAGCTTTCTTT.

This clonotype has a handful of counts. V gene TRBV12-3 or TRBV12-4 combines with J gene TRBJ2-1; TRBD2 matches at 9 bases. The V gene end was trimmed by 5 bases and the J gene end by 4 bases; junction bases not matched to a gene: 9. CDR3 length: 16 residues. The CDR3 loop is CASSHYSGGTYNEQFF. CDR3 coding DNA: TGTGCCAGCAGTCATTACAGCGGGGGGACTTACAATGAGCAGTTCTTC.

This clonotype was counted between two and nine times. The chain links TRBV6-6 to TRBJ2-1; the D gene is possibly TRBD2 (5 bases). CDR3 length: 15 amino acids. Between the trimmed V and J ends, which lost 6 bases and 0 bases, there was a span of 12 bases. CDR1 MNHNY and CDR2 SVGAGI come from the germline V gene (reference sequence). CDR3 coding DNA: TGTGCCAGCAGCCGGACTTTTAGCTCCTACAATGAGCAGTTCTTC. As protein: CASSRTFSSYNEQFF.

The chain is built from TRBV9 and TRBJ2-3; the D gene could be TRBD1 or TRBD2 (5 bases each). V gave up 2 bases and J gave up 2 bases, with 9 bases separating them. This CDR3 has 14 residues. Germline V gene lookup returns CDR1 SGDLS and CDR2 YYNGEE. The CDR3 nucleotides are TGTGCCAGCAGCGTGGGGGAACTCACAGATACGCAGTATTTT. The encoded protein is CASSVGELTDTQYF. Drawing the rest from reference TRBV9 and TRBJ2-3, the complete variable domain is DSGVTQTPKHLITATGQRVTLRCSPRSGDLSVYWYQQSLDQGLQFLIQYYNGEERAKGNILERFSAQQFPDLHSELNLSSLELGDSALYFCASSVGELTDTQYFGPGTRLTVL.

This clonotype has only a few counts. The chain couples TRBV19 to TRBJ2-7, with a possible D match to TRBD1 (6 bases). Germline V gene sequence: CDR1 LNHDA, CDR2 SQIVND (reference sequence). This CDR3 has 13 amino acids. Trimming took 3 bases from V and 5 from J, leaving 11 bases between them. CDR3 residues: CASSMDGTNEQYF. CDR3 nucleotide sequence: TGTGCCAGTAGTATGGACGGGACAAACGAGCAGTACTTC.

The chain couples TRBV12-3 or TRBV12-4 to TRBJ2-3; D perhaps matches TRBD1 (5 bases). V was shortened by 6 bases and J by 1 base, with 8 bases between the two germline ends. The CDR3 runs to 13 residues. The CDR3 DNA follows: TGTGCCAGCAGGGCAGGGCGCACAGATACGCAGTATTTT. Translated: CASRAGRTDTQYF.

This chain links TRBV3-1 with TRBJ1-2; 8 nucleotides match TRBD1. With V trimmed by 0 bases and J by 8 bases, 14 bases remained unmatched. Germline V gives CDR1 LGHDT, CDR2 YNNKEL (reference sequence). CDR3 size: 17 residues. The CDR3, as DNA: TGTGCCAGCAGCCAAGATTCATGGCAGGGGGCCGGTGACGGCTACACCTTC. Its translation: CASSQDSWQGAGDGYTF.

This clonotype was recorded a few times. The V gene is TRBV5-1, the J gene TRBJ2-2; perhaps D is TRBD1 or TRBD2 (5 bases each). This CDR3 spans 16 amino acids. CDR1 is SGHRS and CDR2 is YFSETQ in the germline V gene. Trimming removed 0 bases from V and 6 bases from J, with 15 bases in between. The CDR3 is CASSLVFNRGPGELFF. The CDR3 DNA reads TGCGCCAGCAGCTTGGTCTTTAATAGGGGACCCGGGGAGCTGTTTTTT.

The genes are TRBV6-2 or TRBV6-3 and TRBJ1-5, with D tentatively TRBD1 (5 bases). The germline CDR1 and CDR2 sequences are MNHEY and SVGEGT. The V gene lost 6 bases and the J gene lost 4 bases, with 19 bases spanning the gap. The CDR3 runs 16 residues. CDR3 amino acids: CASSPLRDGGNQPQHF. Written as DNA, the CDR3 is TGTGCCAGCAGCCCCTTGCGGGACGGCGGAAATCAGCCCCAGCATTTT.

This CDR3 is CASSLVTINEQFF. Written as DNA, the CDR3 is TGTGCCAGCAGCTTGGTAACAATCAATGAGCAGTTCTTC. This chain joins TRBV5-6 and TRBJ2-1; D is ambiguous. Trimming took off 0 bases at V and 6 bases at J, with 7 bases between the two ends. CDR1 SGHDT and CDR2 YYEEEE come from the germline V gene. This CDR3 region has 13 residues.

The chain combines TRBV10-3 with TRBJ2-1; 10 nucleotides line up with TRBD1. The CDR3 loop spans 14 amino acids. Germline V gene lookup returns CDR1 ENHRY and CDR2 SYGVKD. With V trimmed by 11 bases and J by 6 bases, 10 bases remained unmatched. This chain's CDR3 is CASSDRGRINEQFF. Here the CDR3 DNA reads TGTGCCTCTTCGGACAGGGGGAGGATCAATGAGCAGTTCTTC.

The rearrangement uses TRBV20-1 and TRBJ1-5, with TRBD1 matching 7 bases. J was trimmed by 6 bases and V by 5 bases; bases with no gene match: 7. In germline, CDR1 is DFQATT, CDR2 SNEGSKA (reference sequence). The CDR3 runs to 13 residues. The CDR3: CSAARGLVQPQHF. The CDR3 bases are TGCAGTGCTGCGAGGGGGCTAGTTCAGCCCCAGCATTTT.

The chain employs TRBV5-6 and TRBJ2-7; tentatively, D is TRBD2 (6 bases). The CDR3 covers 14 residues. Between the trimmed V and J ends, which lost 6 bases and 7 bases, there was a span of 20 bases. Germline CDR1 is SGHDT and CDR2 is YYEEEE. CDR3 amino acids: CASTHSGGSKEQYF. DNA for the CDR3: TGTGCCAGCACCCATAGCGGTGGGTCTAAGGAGCAGTACTTC.

This clonotype was observed at least ten times. The chain recombines TRBV6-5 with TRBJ2-1, with D unclear. The germline V gene has CDR1 MNHEY and CDR2 SVGAGI. The V end was cut by 2 bases, the J end by 4 bases, with 9 bases between. This CDR3 has 14 residues. CDR3 sequence (DNA): TGTGCCAGCAGTTACCAGTGGGGATACAATGAGCAGTTCTTC. Amino acids: CASSYQWGYNEQFF.

This chain connects TRBV4-1 to TRBJ2-3; no firm D call. V was shortened by 1 base and J by 0 bases, with 11 bases between the two germline ends. Looked up from germline, CDR1 is MGHRA and CDR2 is YSYEKL. CDR3 length: 16 residues. DNA for the CDR3: TGCGCCAGCAGCCAAGTTGTGAAGTATAGCACAGATACGCAGTATTTT. Its protein product is CASSQVVKYSTDTQYF.

This clonotype was seen more than once but under ten times. V gene TRBV12-3 or TRBV12-4 combines with J gene TRBJ2-1, with 7 bases fitting TRBD2. V gave up 7 bases and J gave up 6 bases; unmatched junction bases: 9. The CDR3 is 14 residues long. This CDR3 reads CASTWTSRGNEQFF. In nucleotides, the CDR3 is TGTGCCAGCACATGGACTAGTAGGGGCAATGAGCAGTTCTTC.

Worth noting for this clonotype: At one end, the junction sequence differs from germline, possibly due to a read error. J is TRBJ2-5 and V is TRBV7-9; TRBD1 or TRBD2 may be the D gene (5 bases each). Germline lookup yields CDR1 SEHNR and CDR2 FQNEAQ (reference sequence). This CDR3 has 15 residues. CDR3 nucleotide sequence: TGTGTCAGCAGGAGAGGGGATGGCCCACAAGAGACCCAGTACTTC. This sequence encodes CVSRRGDGPQETQYF.

V usage is TRBV12-3 or TRBV12-4 and J usage is TRBJ2-2; TRBD2 agrees at 10 bases. V shed 5 bases and J 1 base; nucleotides not matched to a gene: 4. The CDR3 extends over 16 amino acids. The CDR3 region has the DNA TGTGCCAGCAGTCTCATAGCGGGGGGGAACACCGGGGAGCTGTTTTTT. Translation: CASSLIAGGNTGELFF.

The rearrangement links TRBV3-1 to TRBJ2-2; tentatively, D is TRBD1 or TRBD2 (5 bases each). The germline V gene encodes CDR1 LGHDT and CDR2 YNNKEL (reference sequence). V was trimmed by 4 bases and J by 4 bases, leaving 13 bases between them. CDR3 size: 15 residues. DNA of the CDR3: TGTGCCAGCAGCCTGTTTCTTGGGGGCACCGGGGAGCTGTTTTTT. It yields the protein CASSLFLGGTGELFF.

J is TRBJ2-2 and V is TRBV7-2; D is possibly TRBD1 (6 bases). Germline CDR1 reads SGHTA; CDR2 reads FQGNSA. The CDR3 totals 15 residues. Trimming shortened V by 2 bases and J by 1 base, and 8 bases separated the two germline ends. The CDR3: CASSLQGQNTGELFF. The CDR3 nucleotides are TGTGCCAGCAGCTTACAGGGACAGAACACCGGGGAGCTGTTTTTT. Complete variable domain (other parts from reference TRBV7-2 and TRBJ2-2): GAGVSQSPSNKVTEKGKDVELRCDPISGHTALYWYRQSLGQGLEFLIYFQGNSAPDKSGLPSDRFSAERTGGSVSTLTIQRTQQEDSAVYLCASSLQGQNTGELFFGEGSRLTVL.

The chain uses TRBV29-1 and TRBJ2-3; D is tentatively TRBD1 or TRBD2 (5 bases each). The CDR3 totals 14 residues. With 6 bases removed from V and 6 bases from J, the gap between germline ends came to 19 bases. In germline, CDR1 is SQVTM, CDR2 ANQGSEA. The CDR3 bases are TGCAGCGTCCTGGGGCGAGGAGGACTTGATACGCAGTATTTT. This codes for CSVLGRGGLDTQYF.

In regard to this clonotype: At one boundary the junction diverges from the germline segment, which might be a read error. The chain recombines TRBV5-6 with TRBJ2-1, with D possibly being TRBD1 or TRBD2 (5 bases each). The V gene's germline CDR1 is SGHDT and CDR2 YYEEEE. CDR3 length equals 16 residues. The CDR3 nucleotides read TGTGACAGCAGCAAGCAAAAGGGGAGCTCCTACAATGAGCAGTTCTTC. Its translation: CDSSKQKGSSYNEQFF.

The chain uses TRBV20-1 and TRBJ2-5; 12 positions agree with TRBD1. The CDR3 extends over 15 amino acids. Trimming took 3 bases from V and 5 from J; bases not matched to a gene: 7. Per germline, CDR1 DFQATT and CDR2 SNEGSKA (reference sequence). In DNA form, the CDR3 reads TGCAGTGCTAGTCCGGGACAGGGGGCGTGGGAGACCCAGTACTTC. It codes for CSASPGQGAWETQYF.

The rearrangement joins TRBV25-1 to TRBJ1-4, with 10 bases fitting TRBD1. Trimming cost V 1 base and J 8 bases; bases outside gene matches: 4. Germline CDR1 is MGHDK and CDR2 is SYGVNS. This CDR3 contains 15 residues. CDR3 protein: CASSEFGTGVEKLFF. Here the CDR3 DNA reads TGTGCCAGCAGTGAATTTGGGACAGGGGTGGAAAAACTGTTTTTT.

The gene calls are TRBV7-6 and TRBJ1-3; tentatively, D is TRBD1 (6 bases). The CDR3 has 15 residues. Germline-derived CDR1 and CDR2 are SGHVS and FNYEAQ. Deletions cut 2 bases from V and 5 bases from J, with 13 bases between. CDR3 coding DNA: TGTGCCAGCAGCTTAAATAACAGGGCCAGAAACACCATATATTTT. Protein sequence: CASSLNNRARNTIYF.